A selection of T cell receptor beta chains follows, all from one sample in a study of T cell responses to AZD1222 COVID-19 vaccine. Method: immunoSEQ multiplex PCR; TCRdb's copy keeps in-frame clones and lacks some. The sample contains about 140,000 clones, around 90% of which appear only once. Here the sequenced sample was peripheral blood, taken on day 0 of AZD1222 vaccination. These receptors were collected from an adult in good health. Each CDR3 is given with its conserved first and last residue. Not all rows give a size; the values are once, few, many and, for expanded clones, a class.

>-|TRBV7-3|TRBJ2-2
CASSLKGGAGELFF
>-|TRBV5-1|TRBJ1-4
CASSLFAGNNEKLFF
>-|TRBV6-5|TRBJ2-5
CASSYGTGVVTQYF
>once|TRBV9|TRBJ2-1
CASSVWDSPKPNNEQFF
>-|TRBV7-2|TRBJ1-2
CASSYLKGGLANYGYTF
>-|TRBV4-2|TRBJ1-1
CASRPDGMNTEAFF
>-|TRBV7-8|TRBJ1-1
CASSLTLRQRRGNTEAFF
>-|TRBV4-3|TRBJ2-6
CASSQEVGSGANVLTF
>-|TRBV7-2|TRBJ1-1
CASRQGSHTEAFF
>-|TRBV30|TRBJ1-2
CAWFQVWDRDNNGYTF
>-|TRBV28|TRBJ2-1
CASSLSLDGEQFF
>-|TRBV4-2|TRBJ1-1
CASSPRAGETSSEAFF
>-|TRBV6-5|TRBJ1-1
CASSPPGQGDTEAFF
>-|TRBV29-1|TRBJ1-2
CSVGGMSGYTF
>-|TRBV30|TRBJ1-5
CAWSNTGGQPQHF
>-|TRBV7-2|TRBJ1-1
CASSLYGGGTEAFF
>once|TRBV11-3|TRBJ2-1
CASSLGVFGRHNEQFF
>-|TRBV7-9|TRBJ2-7
CASSPFPARESSYEQYF
>-|TRBV3-1/TRBV3-2|TRBJ1-2
CASSPSLGQGPNYGYTF
>-|TRBV5-1|TRBJ2-1
CASSLGVGLAGFNEQFF
>-|TRBV12-3/TRBV12-4|TRBJ2-7
CASSLTGRGEQYF
>few|TRBV9|TRBJ2-2
CASSAPGLGYSGELFF
>-|TRBV6-5|TRBJ2-1
CASTERLAGKEQFF
>once|TRBV28|TRBJ1-6
CASSRKTGRDSPLHF
>-|TRBV10-3|TRBJ1-4
CAIRDSLSTNEKLFF
>-|TRBV5-1|TRBJ1-1
CASSLLTPGRGKTEAFF
>-|TRBV20-1|TRBJ2-7
CSARSDYEQYF
>-|TRBV7-2|TRBJ2-3
CASSLVLGRGTDTQYF
>-|TRBV5-5|TRBJ2-7
CASSLPTGKDEQYF
>-|TRBV2|TRBJ1-3
CASSVDRAAGNTIYF
>-|TRBV19|TRBJ1-4
CASSMMGFGEKLFF
>-|TRBV18|TRBJ2-5
CASSPRTVETQYF
>-|TRBV7-9|TRBJ2-3
CASSLAAGDTQYF
>-|TRBV6-6|TRBJ1-2
CASSLTGTYGYTF
>-|TRBV28|TRBJ2-3
CASSRDTDTQYF
>-|TRBV29-1|TRBJ1-1
CSVGLRDGTEAFF
>-|TRBV2|TRBJ2-7
CASRTLPGPRPYEQYF
>-|TRBV13|TRBJ2-2
CASSLLGRAAGELFF
>-|TRBV14|TRBJ2-5
CASSQLAGGLRETQYF
>-|TRBV6-2/TRBV6-3|TRBJ2-1
CASSWPFGTGSEGQDEQFF
>-|TRBV6-5|TRBJ2-1
CASSYSLAGKNEQFF
>-|TRBV5-4|TRBJ2-7
CASSSPAEVSYEQYF